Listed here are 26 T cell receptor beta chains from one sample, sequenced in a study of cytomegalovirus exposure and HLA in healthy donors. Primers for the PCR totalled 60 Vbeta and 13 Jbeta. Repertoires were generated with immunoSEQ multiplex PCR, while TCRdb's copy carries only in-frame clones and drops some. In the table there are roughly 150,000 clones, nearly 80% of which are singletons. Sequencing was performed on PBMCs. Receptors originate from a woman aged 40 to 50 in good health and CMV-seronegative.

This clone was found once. The DNA of the CDR3 is TGTGCCAGCAGCGAACAGGTTCTAGATTTTTTTGCCACCTTC. It yields the protein CASSEQVLDFFATF. The V gene is TRBV7-9, the J gene TRBJ1-2; weak D call: TRBD1 (5 bases). Trimming left V 5 bases short and J 13 bases short, with 23 bases between. This CDR3 is 14 amino acids long. Germline CDR1 is SEHNR and CDR2 is FQNEAQ (reference sequence).

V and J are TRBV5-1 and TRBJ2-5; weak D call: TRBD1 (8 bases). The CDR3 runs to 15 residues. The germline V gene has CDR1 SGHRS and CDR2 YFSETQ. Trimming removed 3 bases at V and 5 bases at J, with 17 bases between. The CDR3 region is CASSSTGGAGETQYF. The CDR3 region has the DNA TGCGCCAGCAGCTCCACAGGGGGAGCGGGGGAGACCCAGTACTTC.

The CDR3 is CASSWGQGSTEAFF. CDR3 DNA sequence: TGTGCCAGCAGCTGGGGACAGGGGTCCACTGAAGCTTTCTTT. The genes are TRBV7-2 and TRBJ1-1; 10 nucleotides line up with TRBD1. After removal of 4 bases from V and 4 bases from J, the junction contained 3 bases not matched to a gene. This CDR3 contains 14 residues. In germline, CDR1 is SGHTA, CDR2 FQGNSA.

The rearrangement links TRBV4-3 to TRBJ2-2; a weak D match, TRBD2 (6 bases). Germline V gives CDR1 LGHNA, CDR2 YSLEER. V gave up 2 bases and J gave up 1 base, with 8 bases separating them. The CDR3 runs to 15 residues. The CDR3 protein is CASSQHGGNTGELFF. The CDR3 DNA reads TGCGCCAGCAGCCAACACGGGGGGAACACCGGGGAGCTGTTTTTT.

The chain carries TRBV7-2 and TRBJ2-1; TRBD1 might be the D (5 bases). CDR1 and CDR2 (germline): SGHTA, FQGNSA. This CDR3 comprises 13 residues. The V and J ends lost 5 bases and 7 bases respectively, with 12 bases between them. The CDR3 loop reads CASSPRQGNEQFF. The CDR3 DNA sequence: TGTGCCAGCAGCCCCCGCCAGGGAAATGAGCAGTTCTTC. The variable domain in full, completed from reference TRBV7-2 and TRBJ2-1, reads GAGVSQSPSNKVTEKGKDVELRCDPISGHTALYWYRQSLGQGLEFLIYFQGNSAPDKSGLPSDRFSAERTGGSVSTLTIQRTQQEDSAVYLCASSPRQGNEQFFGPGTRLTVL.

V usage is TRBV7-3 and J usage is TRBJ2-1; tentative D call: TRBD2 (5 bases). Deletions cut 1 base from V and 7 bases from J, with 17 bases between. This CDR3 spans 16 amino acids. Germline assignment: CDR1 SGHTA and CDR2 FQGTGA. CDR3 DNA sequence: TGTGCCAGCAGCTTAATTCCTGGCGGGTTGCCGAATGAGCAGTTCTTC. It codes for CASSLIPGGLPNEQFF.

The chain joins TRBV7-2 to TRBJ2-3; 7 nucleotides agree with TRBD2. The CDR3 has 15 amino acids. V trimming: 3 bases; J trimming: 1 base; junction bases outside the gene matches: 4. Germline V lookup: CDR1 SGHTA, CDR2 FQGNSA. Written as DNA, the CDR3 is TGTGCCAGCAGCTTGGCGGGAGTAGGCACAGATACGCAGTATTTT. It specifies CASSLAGVGTDTQYF. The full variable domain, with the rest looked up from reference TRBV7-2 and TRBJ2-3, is GAGVSQSPSNKVTEKGKDVELRCDPISGHTALYWYRQSLGQGLEFLIYFQGNSAPDKSGLPSDRFSAERTGGSVSTLTIQRTQQEDSAVYLCASSLAGVGTDTQYFGPGTRLTVL.

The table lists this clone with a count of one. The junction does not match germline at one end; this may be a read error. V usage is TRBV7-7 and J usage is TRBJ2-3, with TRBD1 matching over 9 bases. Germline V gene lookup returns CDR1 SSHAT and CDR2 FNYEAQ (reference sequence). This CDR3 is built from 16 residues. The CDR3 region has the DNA TGTGCTAGCAGCTTACTCGGGACAGGGTCCACAGATACGCAGTATTTT. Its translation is CASSLLGTGSTDTQYF.

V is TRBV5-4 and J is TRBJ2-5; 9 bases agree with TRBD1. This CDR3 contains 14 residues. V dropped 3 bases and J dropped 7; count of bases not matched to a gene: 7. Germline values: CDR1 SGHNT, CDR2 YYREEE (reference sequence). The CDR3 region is CASSSGTGKGTQYF. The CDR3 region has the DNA TGTGCCAGCAGCTCGGGGACAGGGAAGGGGACCCAGTACTTC.

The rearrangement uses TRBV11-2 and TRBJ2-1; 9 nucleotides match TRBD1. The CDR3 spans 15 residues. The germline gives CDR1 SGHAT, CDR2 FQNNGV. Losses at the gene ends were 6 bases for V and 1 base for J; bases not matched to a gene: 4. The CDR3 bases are TGTGCCAGCAGTGCCGGGACAGGGTCCTACAATGAGCAGTTCTTC. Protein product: CASSAGTGSYNEQFF.

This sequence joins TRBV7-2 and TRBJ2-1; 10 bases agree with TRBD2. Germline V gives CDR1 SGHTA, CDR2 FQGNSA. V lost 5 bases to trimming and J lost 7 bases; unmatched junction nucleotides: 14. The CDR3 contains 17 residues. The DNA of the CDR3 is TGTGCCAGCAGCCCCGCCCCTGCGGCTAGCGGGAGTAATGAGCAGTTCTTC. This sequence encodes CASSPAPAASGSNEQFF.

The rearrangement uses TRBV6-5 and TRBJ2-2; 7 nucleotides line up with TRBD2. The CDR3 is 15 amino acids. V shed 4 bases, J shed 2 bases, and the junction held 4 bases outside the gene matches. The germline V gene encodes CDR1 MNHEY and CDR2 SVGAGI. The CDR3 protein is CASSLGEGNTGELFF. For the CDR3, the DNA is TGTGCCAGCAGTTTAGGGGAGGGAAACACCGGGGAGCTGTTTTTT.

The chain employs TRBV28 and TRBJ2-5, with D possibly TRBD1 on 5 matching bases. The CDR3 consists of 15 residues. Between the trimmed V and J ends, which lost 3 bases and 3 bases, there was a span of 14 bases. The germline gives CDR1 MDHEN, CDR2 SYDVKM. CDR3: CASSLVGPDKETQYF. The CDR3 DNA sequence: TGTGCCAGCAGTTTGGTGGGGCCAGATAAAGAGACCCAGTACTTC.

This CDR3 reads CASGRAGGSYEQYF. DNA for the CDR3: TGCGCCAGCGGCCGAGCGGGAGGAAGCTACGAGCAGTACTTC. The chain carries TRBV5-1 and TRBJ2-7; 9 positions agree with TRBD2. The CDR3 consists of 14 residues. Looked up from germline, CDR1 is SGHRS and CDR2 is YFSETQ. J was trimmed by 3 bases and V by 7 bases; bases with no gene match: 8. The full variable domain, rest sourced from reference TRBV5-1 and TRBJ2-7, is KAGVTQTPRYLIKTRGQQVTLSCSPISGHRSVSWYQQTPGQGLQFLFEYFSETQRNKGNFPGRFSGRQFSNSRSEMNVSTLELGDSALYLCASGRAGGSYEQYFGPGTRLTVT.

The CDR3 spells CAWKGAGGNTIYF. CDR3 DNA sequence: TGTGCCTGGAAAGGGGCCGGTGGAAACACCATATATTTT. The rearrangement joins TRBV30 to TRBJ1-3, with D perhaps TRBD1 (5 bases). Germline values: CDR1 GTSNPN, CDR2 SVGIG (reference sequence). Trimming removed 4 bases from V and 3 bases from J, with 10 bases in between. The CDR3 is made up of 13 amino acids.

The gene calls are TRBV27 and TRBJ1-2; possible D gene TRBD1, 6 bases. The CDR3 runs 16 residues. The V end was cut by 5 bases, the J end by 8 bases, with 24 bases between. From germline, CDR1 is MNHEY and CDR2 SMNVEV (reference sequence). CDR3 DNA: TGTGCCAGCAGTGCCAGTCCAACAGGGCCGGTCAAGGGCTACACCTTC. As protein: CASSASPTGPVKGYTF.

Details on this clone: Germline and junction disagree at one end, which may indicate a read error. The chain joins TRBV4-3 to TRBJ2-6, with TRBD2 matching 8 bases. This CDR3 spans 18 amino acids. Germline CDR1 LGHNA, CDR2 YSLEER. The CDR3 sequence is CASSPYGGGPSGANGLTF. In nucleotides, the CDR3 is TGCGCCAGCAGCCCGTACGGGGGGGGGCCGTCTGGGGCCAACGGCCTGACTTTC.

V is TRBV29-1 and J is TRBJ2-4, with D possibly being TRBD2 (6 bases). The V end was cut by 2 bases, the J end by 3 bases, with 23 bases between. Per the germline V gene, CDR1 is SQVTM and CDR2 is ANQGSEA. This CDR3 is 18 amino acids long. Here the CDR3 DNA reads TGCAGCGTTGAATGGGGCAAGGAGGGCGAGAGGTTCAAAAACATTCAGTACTTC. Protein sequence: CSVEWGKEGERFKNIQYF.

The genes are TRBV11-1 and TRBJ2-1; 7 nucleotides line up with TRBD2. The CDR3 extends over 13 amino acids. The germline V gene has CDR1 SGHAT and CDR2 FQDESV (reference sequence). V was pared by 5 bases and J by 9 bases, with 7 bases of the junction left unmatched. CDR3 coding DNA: TGTGCCAGCAGCGTTACTAGCGAAGGTGAGCAGTTCTTC. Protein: CASSVTSEGEQFF.

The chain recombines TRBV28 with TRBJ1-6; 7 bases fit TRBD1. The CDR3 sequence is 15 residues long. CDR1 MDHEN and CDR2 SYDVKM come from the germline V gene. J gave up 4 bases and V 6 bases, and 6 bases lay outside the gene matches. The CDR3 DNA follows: TGTGCCAGCAGCCTCCGGACAGGTTATAATTCACCCCTCCACTTT. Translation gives CASSLRTGYNSPLHF.

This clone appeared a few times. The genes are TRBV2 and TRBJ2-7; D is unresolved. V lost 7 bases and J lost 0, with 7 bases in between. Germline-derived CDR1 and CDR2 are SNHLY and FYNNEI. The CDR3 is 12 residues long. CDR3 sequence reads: CASTGDSYEQYF. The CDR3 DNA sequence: TGTGCCAGCACCGGAGACTCCTACGAGCAGTACTTC.

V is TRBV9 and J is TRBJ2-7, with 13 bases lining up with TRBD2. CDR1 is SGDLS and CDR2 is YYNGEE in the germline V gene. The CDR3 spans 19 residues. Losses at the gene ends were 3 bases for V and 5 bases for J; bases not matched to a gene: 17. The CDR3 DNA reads TGTGCCAGCAGCGCCCCACCCGGGACTAGCGGGACTAGAGCCGACGAGCAGTACTTC. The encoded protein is CASSAPPGTSGTRADEQYF.

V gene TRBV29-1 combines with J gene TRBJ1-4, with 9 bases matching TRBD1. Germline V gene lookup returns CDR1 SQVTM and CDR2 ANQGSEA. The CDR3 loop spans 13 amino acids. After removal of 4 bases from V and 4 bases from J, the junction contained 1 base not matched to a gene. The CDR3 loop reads CSVAGQGNEKLFF. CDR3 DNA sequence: TGCAGCGTTGCGGGACAGGGTAATGAAAAACTGTTTTTT.

The CDR3 DNA is TGTGCCAGTAGTCCACTTCGAGGACAGACCCTTAGCACTGAAGCTTTCTTT. It encodes CASSPLRGQTLSTEAFF. The chain employs TRBV19 and TRBJ1-1; D may be TRBD1 (6 bases). From germline, CDR1 is LNHDA and CDR2 SQIVND (reference sequence). Trimming pared 5 bases from V and 4 bases from J, leaving 23 bases between. This CDR3 has 17 residues.

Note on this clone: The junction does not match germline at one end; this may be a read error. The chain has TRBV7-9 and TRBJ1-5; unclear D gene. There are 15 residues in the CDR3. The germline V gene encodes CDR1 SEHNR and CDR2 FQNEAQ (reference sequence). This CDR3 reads CSSSASGRGGQPQHF. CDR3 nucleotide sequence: TGTTCCAGCAGCGCCAGCGGGCGGGGTGGTCAGCCCCAGCATTTT.

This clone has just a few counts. In DNA form, the CDR3 reads TGTGCCAGCAGTGAAGACGGGTGGACTGAAGCTTTCTTT. Protein product: CASSEDGWTEAFF. This chain connects TRBV6-1 to TRBJ1-1; no clear D. The CDR3 extends over 13 amino acids. The V and J ends lost 1 base and 5 bases respectively, with 8 bases between them. Per germline, CDR1 MNHNS and CDR2 SASEGT.